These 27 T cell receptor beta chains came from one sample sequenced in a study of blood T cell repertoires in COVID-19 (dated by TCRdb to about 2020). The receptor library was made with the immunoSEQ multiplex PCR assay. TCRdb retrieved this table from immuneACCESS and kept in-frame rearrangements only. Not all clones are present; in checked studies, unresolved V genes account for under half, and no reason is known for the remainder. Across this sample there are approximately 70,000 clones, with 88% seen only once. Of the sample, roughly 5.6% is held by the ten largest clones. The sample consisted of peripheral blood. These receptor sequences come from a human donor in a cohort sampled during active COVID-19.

CDR3 coding DNA: TGTGCCAGCAGTGACAGGGCTTCGGACACTGAAGCTTTCTTT. Its protein product is CASSDRASDTEAFF. This sequence joins TRBV6-1 and TRBJ1-1, with D perhaps matching TRBD1 (5 bases). The CDR3 contains 14 residues. V lost 3 bases to trimming and J lost 3 bases, with 11 bases between them. The germline gives CDR1 MNHNS, CDR2 SASEGT.

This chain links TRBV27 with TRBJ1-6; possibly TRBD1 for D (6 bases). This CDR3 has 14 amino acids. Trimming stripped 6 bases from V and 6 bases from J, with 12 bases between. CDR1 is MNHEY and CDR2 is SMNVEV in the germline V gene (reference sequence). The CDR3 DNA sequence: TGTGCCAGCAGCGGGGGGGCAGGTAATTCACCCCTCCACTTT. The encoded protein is CASSGGAGNSPLHF.

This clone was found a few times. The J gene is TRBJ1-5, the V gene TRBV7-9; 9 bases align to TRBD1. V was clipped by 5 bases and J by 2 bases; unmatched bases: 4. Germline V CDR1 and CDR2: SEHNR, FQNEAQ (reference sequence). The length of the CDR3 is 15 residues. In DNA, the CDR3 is TGTGCCAGCAGCCGGGGACAGGGTGGCAATCAGCCCCAGCATTTT. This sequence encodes CASSRGQGGNQPQHF. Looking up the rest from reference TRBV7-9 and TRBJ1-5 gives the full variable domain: DTGVSQNPRHKITKRGQNVTFRCDPISEHNRLYWYRQTLGQGPEFLTYFQNEAQLEKSRLLSDRFSAERPKGSFSTLEIQRTEQGDSAMYLCASSRGQGGNQPQHFGDGTRLSIL.

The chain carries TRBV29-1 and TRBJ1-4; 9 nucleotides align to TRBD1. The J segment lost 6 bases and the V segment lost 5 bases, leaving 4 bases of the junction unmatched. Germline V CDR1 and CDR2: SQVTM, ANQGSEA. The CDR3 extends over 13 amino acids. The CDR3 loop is CSVFRDRDEKLFF. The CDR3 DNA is TGCAGCGTTTTCCGGGACAGGGATGAAAAACTGTTTTTT.

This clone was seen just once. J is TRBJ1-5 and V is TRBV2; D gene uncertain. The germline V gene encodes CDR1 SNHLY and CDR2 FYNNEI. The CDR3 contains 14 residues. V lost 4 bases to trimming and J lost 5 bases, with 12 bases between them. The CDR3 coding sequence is TGTGCCAGCAGTGGGCCGGGTCCAGATCAGCCCCAGCATTTT. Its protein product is CASSGPGPDQPQHF.

The CDR3 nucleotides read TGTGCCTGGACCGAGACAGGGGCTAATGAAAAACTGTTTTTT. Its protein is CAWTETGANEKLFF. The gene calls are TRBV30 and TRBJ1-4; the match to TRBD1 covers 8 bases. V lost 4 bases, J lost 3 bases, and 4 bases stayed unmatched. Germline CDR1 GTSNPN, CDR2 SVGIG (reference sequence). The length of the CDR3 is 14 residues. The variable domain in full, completed from reference TRBV30 and TRBJ1-4, reads SQTIHQWPATLVQPVGSPLSLECTVEGTSNPNLYWYRQAAGRGLQLLFYSVGIGQISSEVPQNLSASRPQDRQFILSSKKLLLSDSGFYLCAWTETGANEKLFFGSGTQLSVL.

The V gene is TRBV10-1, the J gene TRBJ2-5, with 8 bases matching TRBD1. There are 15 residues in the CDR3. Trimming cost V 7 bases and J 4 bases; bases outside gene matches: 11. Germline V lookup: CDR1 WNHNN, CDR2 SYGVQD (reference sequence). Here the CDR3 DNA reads TGCGCCAGCATCCCAATCAGGGGGCCATTAGAGACCCAGTACTTC. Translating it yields CASIPIRGPLETQYF.

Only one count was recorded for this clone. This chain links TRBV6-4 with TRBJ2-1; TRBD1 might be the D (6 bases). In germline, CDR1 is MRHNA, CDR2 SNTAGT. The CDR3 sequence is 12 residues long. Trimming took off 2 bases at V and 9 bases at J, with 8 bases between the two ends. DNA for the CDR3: TGTGCCAGCAGTGACCCAGGGGCTGAGCAGTTCTTC. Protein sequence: CASSDPGAEQFF.

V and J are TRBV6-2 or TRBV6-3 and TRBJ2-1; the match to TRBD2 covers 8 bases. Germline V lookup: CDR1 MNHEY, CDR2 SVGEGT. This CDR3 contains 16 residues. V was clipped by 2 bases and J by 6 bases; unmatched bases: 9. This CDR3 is CASSYPQRLAFNEQFF. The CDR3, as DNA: TGTGCCAGCAGTTACCCACAGCGACTAGCGTTCAATGAGCAGTTCTTC.

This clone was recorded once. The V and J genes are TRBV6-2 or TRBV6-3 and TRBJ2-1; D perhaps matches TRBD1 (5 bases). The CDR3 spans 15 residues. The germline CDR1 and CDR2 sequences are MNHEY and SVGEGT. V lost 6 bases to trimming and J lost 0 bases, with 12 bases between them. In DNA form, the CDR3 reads TGTGCCAGCAGACCTACAGGCGGCTCCTACAATGAGCAGTTCTTC. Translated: CASRPTGGSYNEQFF.

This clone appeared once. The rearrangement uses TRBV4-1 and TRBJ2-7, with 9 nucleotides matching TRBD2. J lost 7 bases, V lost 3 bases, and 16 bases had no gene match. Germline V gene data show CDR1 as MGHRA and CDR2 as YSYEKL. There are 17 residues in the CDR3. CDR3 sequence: CASSQEIGAGGGREQYF. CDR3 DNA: TGCGCCAGCAGCCAGGAGATCGGAGCGGGGGGAGGACGGGAGCAGTACTTC.

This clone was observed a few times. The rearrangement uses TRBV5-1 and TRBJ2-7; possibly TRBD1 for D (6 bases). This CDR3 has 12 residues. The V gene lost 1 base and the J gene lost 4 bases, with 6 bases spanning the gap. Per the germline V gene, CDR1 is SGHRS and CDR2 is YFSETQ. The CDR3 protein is CASSLTGYEQYF. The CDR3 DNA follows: TGCGCCAGCAGCTTGACAGGGTACGAGCAGTACTTC.

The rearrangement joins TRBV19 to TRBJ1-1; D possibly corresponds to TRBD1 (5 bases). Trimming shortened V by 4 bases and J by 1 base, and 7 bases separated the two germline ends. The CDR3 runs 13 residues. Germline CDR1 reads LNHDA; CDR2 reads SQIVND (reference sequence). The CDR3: CASSTQGNTEAFF. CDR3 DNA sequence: TGTGCCAGTAGTACTCAGGGGAACACTGAAGCTTTCTTT.

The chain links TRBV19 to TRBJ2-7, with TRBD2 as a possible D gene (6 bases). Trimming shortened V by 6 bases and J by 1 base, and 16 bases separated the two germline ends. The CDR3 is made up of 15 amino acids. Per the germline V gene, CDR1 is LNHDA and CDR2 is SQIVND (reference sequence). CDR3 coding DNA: TGTGCCAGTAGCACCGGTGGCGGGATGTCCTACGAGCAGTACTTC. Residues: CASSTGGGMSYEQYF.

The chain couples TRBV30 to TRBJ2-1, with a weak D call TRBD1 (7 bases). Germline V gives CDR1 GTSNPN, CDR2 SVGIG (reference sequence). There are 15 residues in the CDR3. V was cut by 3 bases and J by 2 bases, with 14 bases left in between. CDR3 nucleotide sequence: TGTGCCTGGAGAGAGGGGGGACAGACCTACAATGAGCAGTTCTTC. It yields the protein CAWREGGQTYNEQFF. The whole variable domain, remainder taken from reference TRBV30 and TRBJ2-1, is SQTIHQWPATLVQPVGSPLSLECTVEGTSNPNLYWYRQAAGRGLQLLFYSVGIGQISSEVPQNLSASRPQDRQFILSSKKLLLSDSGFYLCAWREGGQTYNEQFFGPGTRLTVL.

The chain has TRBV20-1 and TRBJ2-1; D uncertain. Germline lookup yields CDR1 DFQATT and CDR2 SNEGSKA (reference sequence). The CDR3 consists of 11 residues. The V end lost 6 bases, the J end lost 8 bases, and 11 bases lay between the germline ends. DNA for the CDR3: TGCAGTGCCGCGCCCTCGGATGAGCAGTTCTTC. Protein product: CSAAPSDEQFF.

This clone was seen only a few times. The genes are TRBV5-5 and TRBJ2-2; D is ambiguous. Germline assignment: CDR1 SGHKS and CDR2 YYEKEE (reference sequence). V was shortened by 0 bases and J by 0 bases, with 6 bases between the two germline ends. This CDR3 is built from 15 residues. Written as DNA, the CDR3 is TGTGCCAGCAGCTTGGCTGTCGCGAACACCGGGGAGCTGTTTTTT. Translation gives CASSLAVANTGELFF.

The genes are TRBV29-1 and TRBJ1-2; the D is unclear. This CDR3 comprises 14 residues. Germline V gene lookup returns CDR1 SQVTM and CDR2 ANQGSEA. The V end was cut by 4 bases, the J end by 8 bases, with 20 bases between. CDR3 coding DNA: TGCAGCGTTGCCCCTGAGCTAGCGAGCTGGGGCTACACCTTC. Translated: CSVAPELASWGYTF.

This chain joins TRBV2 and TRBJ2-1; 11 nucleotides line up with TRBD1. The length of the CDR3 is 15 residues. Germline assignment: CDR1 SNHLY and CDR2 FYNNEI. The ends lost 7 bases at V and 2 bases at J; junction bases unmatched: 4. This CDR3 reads CASTGTGGTYNEQFF. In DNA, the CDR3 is TGTGCCAGCACCGGGACAGGGGGGACCTACAATGAGCAGTTCTTC.

DNA of the CDR3: TGTGCCAGCAGGGGGACAGGGGGATACGAGCAGTACTTC. It encodes CASRGTGGYEQYF. This chain links TRBV2 with TRBJ2-7; 11 bases are a match to TRBD1. The trim removed 6 bases at V and 4 bases at J, leaving 2 bases unmatched. Germline CDR1 reads SNHLY; CDR2 reads FYNNEI. The CDR3 has 13 amino acids.

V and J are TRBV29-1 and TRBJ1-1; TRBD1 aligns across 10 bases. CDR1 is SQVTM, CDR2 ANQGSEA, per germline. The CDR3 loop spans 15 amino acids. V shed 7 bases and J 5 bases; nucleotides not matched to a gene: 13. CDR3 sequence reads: CSGSGTGVTLTEAFF. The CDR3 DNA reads TGCAGCGGCTCCGGGACAGGGGTGACCCTAACTGAAGCTTTCTTT.

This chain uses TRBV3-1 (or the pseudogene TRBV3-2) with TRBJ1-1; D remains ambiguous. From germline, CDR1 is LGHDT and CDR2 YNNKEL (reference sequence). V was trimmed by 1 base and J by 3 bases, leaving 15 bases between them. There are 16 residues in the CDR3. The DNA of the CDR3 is TGTGCCAGCAGCCAAGGCAAGGGTACCGGGGACACTGAAGCTTTCTTT. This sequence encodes CASSQGKGTGDTEAFF.

The CDR3 DNA sequence: TGTGCCAGCAGTATACCCCAACAGGATGAGCAGTTCTTC. This translates into CASSIPQQDEQFF. The chain uses TRBV6-6 and TRBJ2-1, with D perhaps matching TRBD1 (5 bases). CDR1 and CDR2 from the germline V gene are MNHNY and SVGAGI (reference sequence). The V gene lost 5 bases and the J gene lost 8 bases, with 13 bases spanning the gap. The CDR3 is 13 amino acids.

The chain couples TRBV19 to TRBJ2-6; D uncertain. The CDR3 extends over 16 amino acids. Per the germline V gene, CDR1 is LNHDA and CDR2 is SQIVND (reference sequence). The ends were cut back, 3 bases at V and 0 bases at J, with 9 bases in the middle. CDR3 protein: CASSISSSSGANVLTF. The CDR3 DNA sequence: TGTGCCAGTAGTATTAGTAGCAGCTCTGGGGCCAACGTCCTGACTTTC.

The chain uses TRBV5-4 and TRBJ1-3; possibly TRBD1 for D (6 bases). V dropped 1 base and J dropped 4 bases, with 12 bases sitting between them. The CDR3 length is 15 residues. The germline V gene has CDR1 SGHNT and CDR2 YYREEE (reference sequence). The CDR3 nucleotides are TGTGCCAGCAGCTTGAACACAGGGCCCGGAAACACCATATATTTT. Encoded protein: CASSLNTGPGNTIYF.

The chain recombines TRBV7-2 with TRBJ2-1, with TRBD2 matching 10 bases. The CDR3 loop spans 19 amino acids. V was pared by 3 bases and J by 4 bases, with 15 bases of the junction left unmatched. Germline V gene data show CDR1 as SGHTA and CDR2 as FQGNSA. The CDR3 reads CASSFAGPLTSGAYNEQFF. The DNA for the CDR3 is TGTGCCAGCAGCTTTGCAGGCCCCCTCACTAGCGGGGCTTACAATGAGCAGTTCTTC.

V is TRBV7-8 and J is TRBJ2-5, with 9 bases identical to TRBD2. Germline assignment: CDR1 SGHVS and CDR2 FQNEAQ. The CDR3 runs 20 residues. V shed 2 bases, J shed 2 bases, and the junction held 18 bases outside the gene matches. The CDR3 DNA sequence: TGTGCCAGCAGCTTACGGGAGCGGGGGGCCGCCAGATCCCCTCAAGAGACCCAGTACTTC. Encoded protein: CASSLRERGAARSPQETQYF.